This T cell receptor beta chain is drawn from a study of blood T cell repertoires in COVID-19. The ends lost 0 bases at V and 2 bases at J; junction bases unmatched: 1. The CDR3 loop spans 16 amino acids. Germline CDR1 SGHTS, CDR2 YDEGEE. Of note for this clone: Other DNA variants within this sample encode the same CDR3.

Some clones are missing from TCRdb's copy, which holds only in-frame ones; the method was immunoSEQ multiplex PCR. The sample consists of about 250,000 clones, 65% to 85% of them appearing once. The sequenced material came from peripheral blood. J is TRBJ1-4 and V is TRBV5-8; 10 nucleotides match TRBD1. This sequence originates from a man aged 35 to 55 with active or convalescent COVID-19. The CDR3 spells CASSLGQGATNEKLFF. The CDR3 DNA reads as TGTGCCAGCAGCTTGGGACAGGGGGCGACTAATGAAAAACTGTTTTTT.